Listed below are T cell receptor beta chains from one sample, sequenced in a study of cytomegalovirus exposure and HLA in healthy donors. Here immunoSEQ multiplex PCR was the method, and the copy in TCRdb shows in-frame clones only, minus some. The sample contains over 75,000 clones, approximately 91% of which appear only once. The sequenced material came from PBMCs. The receptor source for this set is a man aged 25 to 40 in good health and CMV-seronegative. The conserved cysteine and the conserved F or W are not part of the CDR3 here.

j_call | v_call | cdr3_aa
TRBJ1-5 | TRBV5-5 | ASSTGQGGQPQH
TRBJ1-5 | TRBV5-8 | ASSPGTGDINQPQH
TRBJ1-2 | TRBV5-1 | ASSWQPDSYGYT
TRBJ2-5 | TRBV27 | ASSSYGLPKY
TRBJ1-1 | TRBV29-1 | SVEVQLGTEAF
TRBJ2-3 | TRBV11-2 | ASSLQGIRTDTQY
TRBJ2-1 | TRBV6-5 | ASSYSNRGAYNEQF
TRBJ2-1 | TRBV7-6 | ASSLVSRLAGGPPSSYNEQF
TRBJ2-7 | TRBV7-8 | ASSFGAGQYEQY
TRBJ2-7 | TRBV5-1 | ASSLVAGVSDEQY
TRBJ2-7 | TRBV7-9 | ASSLPGGRTSYEQY
TRBJ2-6 | TRBV2 | ASSEGLSSGANVLT
TRBJ2-3 | TRBV28 | ASRPLGQFNTDTQY
TRBJ2-1 | TRBV6-6 | ASSYEGNYNEQF
TRBJ2-7 | TRBV18 | ASSPRTGKYGEQY
TRBJ2-7 | TRBV9 | ASSVDAVGVYEQY
TRBJ2-7 | TRBV19 | ASSPTRQGSRHEQY
TRBJ2-7 | TRBV25-1 | ASICRWRGFLAYEQY
TRBJ2-5 | TRBV10-2 | ASSRGQQETQY
TRBJ1-1 | TRBV5-5 | ASSLGPTGTEAF
TRBJ2-7 | TRBV4-1 | ASSHPGTSTYEQY
TRBJ1-5 | TRBV18 | ASSPTWTGSEGQPQH
TRBJ2-3 | TRBV14 | ASSQLITRADTQY
TRBJ2-4 | TRBV28 | VSFPGDSKNIQY
TRBJ2-7 | TRBV28 | ASGARYEQY
TRBJ1-5 | TRBV5-5 | ASSTGHYSNQPQH
TRBJ1-6 | TRBV5-6 | ASSMTGGAGSPLH
TRBJ2-3 | TRBV9 | ASSVAAGGPEAQY
TRBJ2-1 | TRBV6-1 | ASSEQGPYNEQF
TRBJ2-7 | TRBV6-1 | ASSESDTHEQY
TRBJ2-7 | TRBV5-1 | ASSLAGTGASYEQY
TRBJ1-1 | TRBV20-1 | SAITGGRAF
TRBJ1-1 | TRBV13 | ASSPRTGNTEAF
TRBJ2-2 | TRBV11-3 | ASSSTGIARAGELF
TRBJ1-6 | TRBV6-1 | ASSPWREKNSPLH
TRBJ1-6 | TRBV7-9 | ASSKLLPGGDSPLH
TRBJ1-4 | TRBV5-1 | ASSSPRNNEKLF
TRBJ1-5 | TRBV19 | ASSGDYNQPQH